This TCR beta chain is drawn from a study of OX40 agonist ivuxolimab in advanced cancers. Study observations and caveats: Some patients who did not respond also had low normalized T-cell clonal expansion.

On this clone itself: Its antigen is as yet unknown.

The CDR3 spans 14 residues. Germline CDR1 is SGHAT and CDR2 is FQNNGV. Trimming left V 1 base short and J 6 bases short, with 13 bases between. Here immunoSEQ multiplex PCR was the method, and the copy in TCRdb shows in-frame clones only, minus some. This table has 71,000 or so clones, 93% appearing once. The chain links TRBV11-2 to TRBJ2-7; D unclear. The source material was CD4+ or CD8+ T cells sorted from blood, sampled in a trial of the OX40 agonist ivuxolimab. This sequence was found in an adult with an advanced solid tumor such as melanoma, head and neck, liver or kidney cancer. CDR3 bases: TGTGCCAGCAGCTTAGGCTCCTCCCTCGGCGAGCAGTACTTC. Translated: CASSLGSSLGEQYF.